The clone carrying this T cell receptor (beta chain) was seen a few times. Antigen specificity is unknown. Some clones are missing from TCRdb's copy, which holds only in-frame ones; the method was immunoSEQ multiplex PCR. The sample lists tens of thousands of clones, approximately 83% occurring once. This record belongs to a study of T cell responses to AZD1222 COVID-19 vaccine. As for the study in general: Some second doses came at about 4 weeks and others at about 12 weeks; these were pooled. Overall study findings and caveats: Only 5 or 6 people who got AZD1222 tested seropositive at baseline.

V gave up 3 bases and J gave up 1 base; unmatched junction bases: 4. CDR1 and CDR2 from the germline V gene are LNHDA and SQIVND (reference sequence). CDR3 length equals 16 residues. The clonotype was recovered from an adult in good health. Sequenced here: peripheral blood, sampled on day 0 of AZD1222 vaccination. The chain joins TRBV19 to TRBJ1-5, with 9 nucleotides matching TRBD1. CDR3 protein: CASSIYGQGSNQPQHF. The CDR3 nucleotides read TGTGCCAGTAGTATCTATGGACAGGGGAGCAATCAGCCCCAGCATTTT.